This TCR beta chain was captured by sequencing in a study of T cell repertoires in cytomegalovirus infection. Study overall: CMV epitopes that were recently identified and HLA-C-restricted were used alongside well-studied HLA-B-restricted ones. A matching HLA type, together with CMV infection, was signaled by public TCR beta signatures. Study-wide points: CMV carriers with the relevant HLA were identified by cumulative public TCR beta family frequency. The study found HLA-C-restricted CMV-specific TCR beta clonotypes dominating the ex vivo response.

TCRdb reprocessed the reads via MiXCR and lists one record per CDR3 protein. Of about 900,000 distinct CDR3 sequences in the sample, around 30% were seen once. Regarding this clonotype: Its antigen is unidentified.

V shed 2 bases, J shed 5 bases, and the junction held 6 bases outside the gene matches. The CDR3 totals 16 residues. The germline CDR1 and CDR2 sequences are MDHEN and SYDVKM. The source was cultured CD8+ T cells from PBMCs, collected from culture after CMV antigen stimulation. J is TRBJ2-3 and V is TRBV28, with 11 bases lining up with TRBD2. The sequence derives from a human donor in good health (CMV status not recorded). Some clones in this sample may be carry-over from other donors' samples. As DNA, the CDR3 is TGTGCCAGCAGTTTACCAGGACTAGCGGGTGAAGATACGCAGTATTTT. Translation: CASSLPGLAGEDTQYF.